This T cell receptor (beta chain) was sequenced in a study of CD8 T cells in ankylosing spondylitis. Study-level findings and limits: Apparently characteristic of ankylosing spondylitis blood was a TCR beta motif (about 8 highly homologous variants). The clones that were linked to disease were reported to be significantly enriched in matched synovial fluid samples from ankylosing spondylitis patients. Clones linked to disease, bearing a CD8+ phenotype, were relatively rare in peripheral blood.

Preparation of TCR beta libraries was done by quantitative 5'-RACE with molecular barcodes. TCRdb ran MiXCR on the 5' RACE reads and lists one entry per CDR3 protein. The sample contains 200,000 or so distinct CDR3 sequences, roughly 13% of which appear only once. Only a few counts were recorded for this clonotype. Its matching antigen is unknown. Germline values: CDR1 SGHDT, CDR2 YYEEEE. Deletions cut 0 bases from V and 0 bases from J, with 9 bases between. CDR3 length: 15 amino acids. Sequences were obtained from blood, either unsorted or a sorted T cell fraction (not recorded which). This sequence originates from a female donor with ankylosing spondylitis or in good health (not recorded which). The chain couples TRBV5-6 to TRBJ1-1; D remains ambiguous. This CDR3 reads CASSLERDVNTEAFF. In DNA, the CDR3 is TGTGCCAGCAGCTTGGAAAGGGATGTGAACACTGAAGCTTTCTTT.